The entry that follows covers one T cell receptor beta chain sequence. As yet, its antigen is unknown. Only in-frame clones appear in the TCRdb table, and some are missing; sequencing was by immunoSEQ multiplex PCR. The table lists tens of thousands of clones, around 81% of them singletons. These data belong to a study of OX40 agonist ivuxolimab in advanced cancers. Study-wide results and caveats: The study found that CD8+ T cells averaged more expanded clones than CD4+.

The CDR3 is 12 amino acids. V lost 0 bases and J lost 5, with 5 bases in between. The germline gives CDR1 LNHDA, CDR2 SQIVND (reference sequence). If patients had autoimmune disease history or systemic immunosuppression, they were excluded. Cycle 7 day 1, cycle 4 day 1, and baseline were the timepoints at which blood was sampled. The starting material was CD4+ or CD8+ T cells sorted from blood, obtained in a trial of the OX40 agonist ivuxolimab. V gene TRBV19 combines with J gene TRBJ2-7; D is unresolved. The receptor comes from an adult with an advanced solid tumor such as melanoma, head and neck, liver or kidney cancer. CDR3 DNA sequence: TGTGCCAGTAGTATAGATGCGGACGAGCAGTACTTC. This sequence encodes CASSIDADEQYF.